The clone carrying this TCR beta chain appeared a few times. Its matching antigen is unknown. The entry originates in a study of blood T cells in healthy people across ages. The CDR3 length is 18 residues. CDR1 is LNHNV and CDR2 is YYDKDF in the germline V gene (reference sequence). V gave up 3 bases and J gave up 4 bases; unmatched junction bases: 15. Findings and caveats of the study: PBMCs were not sorted, which prevented a conclusive comparison of naive versus antigen-experienced cells.

Using a J-beta primer mix together with a sample-barcoded 5' primer, a second PCR was run for roughly 6 to 11 cycles. Via MiXCR, TCRdb re-called the 5' RACE reads, giving one row per CDR3 protein. The data show approximately 810,000 distinct CDR3 sequences, around 34% seen once. This sequence joins TRBV15 and TRBJ1-5, with 7 bases fitting TRBD1. Sample: blood. The receptor's source is a man between 18 and 29 years old in good health. CDR3 sequence: CATSRVPGGENKNQPQHF. CDR3 nucleotide sequence: TGTGCCACCAGCAGGGTACCAGGGGGAGAAAACAAAAATCAGCCCCAGCATTTT.